One TCR beta chain is described in this entry. Ages ranged from about 18 to 89 years, with residence in about 23 US areas. The CDR3 consists of 14 residues. Trimming pared 2 bases from V and 2 bases from J, leaving 10 bases between. CDR1 is MDHEN and CDR2 is SYDVKM in the germline V gene. The sample originates from a study of blood T cell repertoires in COVID-19. Assay: immunoSEQ multiplex PCR; the TCRdb copy retains only in-frame clones and omits some. This sample has 150,000 to 200,000 clones, with around nine tenths found just once. The clonotype originates from a young woman who had recovered from COVID-19. The V gene is TRBV28, the J gene TRBJ2-7; D unclear. The sequencing input was PBMCs or T cells enriched from blood (not recorded which). The CDR3 DNA reads TGTGCCAGCAGTTTAATGGTTCCTACCTACGAGCAGTACTTC. Its protein is CASSLMVPTYEQYF.